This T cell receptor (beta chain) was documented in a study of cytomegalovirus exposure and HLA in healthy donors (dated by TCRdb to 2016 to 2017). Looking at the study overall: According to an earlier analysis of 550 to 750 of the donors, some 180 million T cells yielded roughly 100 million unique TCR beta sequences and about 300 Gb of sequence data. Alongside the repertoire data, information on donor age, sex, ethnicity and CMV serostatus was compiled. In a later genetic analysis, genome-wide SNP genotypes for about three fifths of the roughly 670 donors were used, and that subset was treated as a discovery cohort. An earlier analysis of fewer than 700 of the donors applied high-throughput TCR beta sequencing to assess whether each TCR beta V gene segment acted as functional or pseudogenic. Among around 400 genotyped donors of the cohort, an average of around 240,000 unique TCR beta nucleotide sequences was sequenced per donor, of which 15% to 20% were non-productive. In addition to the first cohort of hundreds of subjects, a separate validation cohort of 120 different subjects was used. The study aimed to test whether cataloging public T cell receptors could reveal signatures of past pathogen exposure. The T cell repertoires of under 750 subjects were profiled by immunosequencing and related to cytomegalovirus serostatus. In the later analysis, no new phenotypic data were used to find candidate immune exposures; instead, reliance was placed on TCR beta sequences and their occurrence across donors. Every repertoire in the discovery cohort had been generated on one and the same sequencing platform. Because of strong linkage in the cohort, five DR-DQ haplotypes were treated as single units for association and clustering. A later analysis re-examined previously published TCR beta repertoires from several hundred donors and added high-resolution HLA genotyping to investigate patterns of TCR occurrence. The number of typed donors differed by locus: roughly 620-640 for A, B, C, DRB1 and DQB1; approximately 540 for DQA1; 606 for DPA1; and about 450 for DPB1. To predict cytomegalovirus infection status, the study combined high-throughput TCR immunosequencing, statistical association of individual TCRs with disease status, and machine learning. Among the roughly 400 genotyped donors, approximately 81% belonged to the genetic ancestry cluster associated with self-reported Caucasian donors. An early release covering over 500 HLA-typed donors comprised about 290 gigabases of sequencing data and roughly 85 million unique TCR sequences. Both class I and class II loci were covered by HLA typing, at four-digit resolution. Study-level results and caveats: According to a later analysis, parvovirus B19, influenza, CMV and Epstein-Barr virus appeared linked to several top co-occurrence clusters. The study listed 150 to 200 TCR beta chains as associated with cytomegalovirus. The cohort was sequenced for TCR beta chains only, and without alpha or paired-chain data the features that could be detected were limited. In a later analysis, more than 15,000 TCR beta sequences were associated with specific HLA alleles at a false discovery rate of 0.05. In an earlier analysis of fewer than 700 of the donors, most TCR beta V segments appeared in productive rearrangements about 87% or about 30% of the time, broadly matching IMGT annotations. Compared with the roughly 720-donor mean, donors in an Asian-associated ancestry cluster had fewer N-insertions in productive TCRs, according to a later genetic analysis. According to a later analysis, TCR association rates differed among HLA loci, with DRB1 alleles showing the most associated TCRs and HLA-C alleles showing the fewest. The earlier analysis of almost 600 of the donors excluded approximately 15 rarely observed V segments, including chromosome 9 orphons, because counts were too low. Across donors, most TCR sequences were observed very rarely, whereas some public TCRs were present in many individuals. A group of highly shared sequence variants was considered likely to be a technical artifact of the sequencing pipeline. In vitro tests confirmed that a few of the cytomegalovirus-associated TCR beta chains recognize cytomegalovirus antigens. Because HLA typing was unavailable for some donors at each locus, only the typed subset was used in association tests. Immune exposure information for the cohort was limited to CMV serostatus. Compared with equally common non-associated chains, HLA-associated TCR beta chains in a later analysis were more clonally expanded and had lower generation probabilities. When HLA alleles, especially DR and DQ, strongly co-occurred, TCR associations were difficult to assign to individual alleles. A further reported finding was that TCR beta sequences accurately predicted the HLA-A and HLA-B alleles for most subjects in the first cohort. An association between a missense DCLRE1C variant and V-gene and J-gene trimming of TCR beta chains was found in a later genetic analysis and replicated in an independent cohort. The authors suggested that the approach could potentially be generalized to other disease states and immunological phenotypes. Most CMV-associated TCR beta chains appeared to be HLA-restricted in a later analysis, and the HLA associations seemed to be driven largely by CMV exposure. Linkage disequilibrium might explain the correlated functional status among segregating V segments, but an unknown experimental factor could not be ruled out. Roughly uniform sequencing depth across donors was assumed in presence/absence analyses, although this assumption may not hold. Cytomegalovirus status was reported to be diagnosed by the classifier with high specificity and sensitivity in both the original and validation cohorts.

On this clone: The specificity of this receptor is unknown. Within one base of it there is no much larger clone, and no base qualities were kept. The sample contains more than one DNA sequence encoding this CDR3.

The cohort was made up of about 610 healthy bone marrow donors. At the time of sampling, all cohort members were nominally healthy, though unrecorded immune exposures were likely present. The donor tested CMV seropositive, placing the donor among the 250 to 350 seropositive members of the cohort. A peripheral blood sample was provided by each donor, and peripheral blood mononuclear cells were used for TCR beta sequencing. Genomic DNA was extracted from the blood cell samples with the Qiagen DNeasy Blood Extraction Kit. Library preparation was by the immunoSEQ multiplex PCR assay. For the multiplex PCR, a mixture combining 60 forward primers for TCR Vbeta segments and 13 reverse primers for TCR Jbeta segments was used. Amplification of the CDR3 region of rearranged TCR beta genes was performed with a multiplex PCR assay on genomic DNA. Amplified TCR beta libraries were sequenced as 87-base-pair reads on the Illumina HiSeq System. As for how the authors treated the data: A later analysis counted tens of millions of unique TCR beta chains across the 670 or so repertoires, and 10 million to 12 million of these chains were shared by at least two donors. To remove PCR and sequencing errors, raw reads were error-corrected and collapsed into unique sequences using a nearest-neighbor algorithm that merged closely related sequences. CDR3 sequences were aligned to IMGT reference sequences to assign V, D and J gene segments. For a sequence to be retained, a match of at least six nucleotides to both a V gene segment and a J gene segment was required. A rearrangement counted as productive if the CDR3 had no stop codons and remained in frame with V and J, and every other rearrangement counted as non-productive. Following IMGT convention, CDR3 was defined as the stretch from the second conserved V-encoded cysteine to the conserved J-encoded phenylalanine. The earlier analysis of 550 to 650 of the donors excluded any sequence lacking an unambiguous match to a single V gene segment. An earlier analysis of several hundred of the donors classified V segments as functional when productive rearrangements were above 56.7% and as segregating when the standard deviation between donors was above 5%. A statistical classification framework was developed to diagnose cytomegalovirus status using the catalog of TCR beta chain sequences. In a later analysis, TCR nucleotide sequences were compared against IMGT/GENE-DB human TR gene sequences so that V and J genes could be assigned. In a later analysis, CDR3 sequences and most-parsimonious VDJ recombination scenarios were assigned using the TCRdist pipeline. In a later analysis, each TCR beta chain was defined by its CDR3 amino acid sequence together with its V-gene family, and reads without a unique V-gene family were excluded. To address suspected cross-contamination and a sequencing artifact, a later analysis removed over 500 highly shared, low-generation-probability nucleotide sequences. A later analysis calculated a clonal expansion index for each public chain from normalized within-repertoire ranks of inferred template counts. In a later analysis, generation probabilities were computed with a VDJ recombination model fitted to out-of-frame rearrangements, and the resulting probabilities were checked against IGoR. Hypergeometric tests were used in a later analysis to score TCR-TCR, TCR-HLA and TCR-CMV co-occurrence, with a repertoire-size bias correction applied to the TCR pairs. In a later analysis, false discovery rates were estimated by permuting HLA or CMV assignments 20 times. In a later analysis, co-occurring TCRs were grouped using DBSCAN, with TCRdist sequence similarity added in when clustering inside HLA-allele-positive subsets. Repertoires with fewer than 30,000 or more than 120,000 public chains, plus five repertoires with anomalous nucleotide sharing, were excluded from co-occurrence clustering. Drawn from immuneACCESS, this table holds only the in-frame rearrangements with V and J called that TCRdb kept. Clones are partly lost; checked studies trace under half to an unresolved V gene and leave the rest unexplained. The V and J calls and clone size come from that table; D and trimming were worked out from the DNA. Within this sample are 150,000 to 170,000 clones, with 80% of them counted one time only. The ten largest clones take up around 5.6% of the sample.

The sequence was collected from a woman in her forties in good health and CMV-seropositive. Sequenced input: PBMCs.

The CDR3 region: CASSIGTGNYEQYF. The sequenced DNA: TGTGCCAGTAGTATCGGGACAGGGAACTACGAGCAGTACTTC. This receptor chain uses TRBV19 and TRBJ2-7; 9 bases in between match TRBD1. Looking up the germline V gene (reference sequence) yields CDR1 LNHDA and CDR2 SQIVND. Trimming removed 3 bases from V and 3 bases from J; the gene matches leave 3 bases unexplained. Measured from the cysteine to the phenylalanine, the CDR3 is 14 residues long. The sequence is cut down to CDR3 DNA, 42 bases in frame from base 1.